Listed below are T cell receptor beta chains from one sample, sequenced in a study of cytomegalovirus exposure and HLA in healthy donors. Method: immunoSEQ multiplex PCR; TCRdb's copy keeps in-frame clones and lacks some. In the table there are some 140,000 clones, 60% to 80% of which are singletons. Source material: PBMCs. The origin of the receptors is a man in his fifties in good health and CMV-seropositive. CDR3s include the opening cysteine and the closing phenylalanine or tryptophan. D genes are given only for firm matches. Only part of the rows carry a size: once, few, many, or a class if the clone is expanded.

CDR3 DNA	CDR3 protein	clone size	D gene	J gene	V gene
TGTGCCAGCAGCCCCCGTAGTAGCGGAGCCAAAAACATTCAGTACTTC	CASSPRSSGAKNIQYF	few	.	TRBJ2-4	TRBV7-2
TGTGCCAGCAGTGAAACAGGGGGCTGGAATTCACCCCTCCACTTT	CASSETGGWNSPLHF	.	TRBD1	TRBJ1-6	TRBV27
TGTGCCAGCTCACCGCTAGCTACCTACAATGAGCAGTTCTTC	CASSPLATYNEQFF	.	.	TRBJ2-1	TRBV18
TGTGCCACCAGCAGAGGGGACAGTTCCCCCCACGAGCAGTACTTC	CATSRGDSSPHEQYF	.	TRBD1	TRBJ2-7	TRBV15
TGTGCCAGCAGCTCACGCTCGGCAGGGAACACTGAAGCTTTCTTT	CASSSRSAGNTEAFF	few	.	TRBJ1-1	TRBV7-9
TGTGCCAGCAGCTTGGCGGTGGGGAGGCCCTACGAGCAGTACTTC	CASSLAVGRPYEQYF	few	.	TRBJ2-7	TRBV5-6
TGTGCCAGTAGTAACCTGCGCCGCGATGCAGATACGCAGTATTTT	CASSNLRRDADTQYF	.	.	TRBJ2-3	TRBV19
TGTGCCAGCAGCTTCAGGGGGGAGGACACTGAAGCTTTCTTT	CASSFRGEDTEAFF	.	TRBD1	TRBJ1-1	TRBV7-9
TGTGCCAGCAGCTTGGGTTGGTTGGTGGGCAGGGCAAACACTGAAGCTTTCTTT	CASSLGWLVGRANTEAFF	.	.	TRBJ1-1	TRBV5-8
TGTGCCAGCTCACCCTCAGGGAGCGGGGATGAAAAACTGTTTTTT	CASSPSGSGDEKLFF	.	.	TRBJ1-4	TRBV18
TGTGCCAGCTCACCCCAGGGGGCGGCCAAAAACATTCAGTACTTC	CASSPQGAAKNIQYF	.	TRBD1	TRBJ2-4	TRBV18
TGTGCCAGCAGTTCGTCGCGACAGGGGAATTCACCCCTCCACTTT	CASSSSRQGNSPLHF	.	TRBD1	TRBJ1-6	TRBV25-1
TGCGCCAGCAGCCGAATCGGACAGGGTAGGCAGACGGCTTTCTTT	CASSRIGQGRQTAFF	.	TRBD1	TRBJ1-1	TRBV4-1
TGTGCCAGCAGTAAACCAGGGAACACTGAAGCTTTCTTT	CASSKPGNTEAFF	few	.	TRBJ1-1	TRBV6-6
TGTGCCAGCATAGATACCGTACGAGCGTACAATGAGCAGTTCTTC	CASIDTVRAYNEQFF	.	.	TRBJ2-1	TRBV2
TGTGCCAGTAGTATAGAGAGGACTAGCAGCTACGAGCAGTACTTC	CASSIERTSSYEQYF	.	TRBD2	TRBJ2-7	TRBV19
TGTGCCAGCAGTGAAGTCAGGACAGGGACCACAGATACGCAGTATTTT	CASSEVRTGTTDTQYF	.	TRBD1	TRBJ2-3	TRBV2
TGCGCCAGCGGGCCGGACGCCTCTAGGGGGGAAAAACTGTTTTTT	CASGPDASRGEKLFF	.	.	TRBJ1-4	TRBV5-1
TGTGCTGTTGGCAGGGAAGGTGGCTACACCTTC	CAVGREGGYTF	.	.	TRBJ1-2	TRBV6-5
TGTGCCAGTACGGGACAGGCCGTCACCGGGGAGCTGTTTTTT	CASTGQAVTGELFF	.	TRBD1	TRBJ2-2	TRBV19
TGCGCCAGCAGCTTGGGACAAGGCCAAGAGACCCAGTACTTC	CASSLGQGQETQYF	.	.	TRBJ2-5	TRBV5-1
TGTGCCAGCAGTTTAAGGCAGGGCCATCAGCCCCAGCATTTT	CASSLRQGHQPQHF	.	.	TRBJ1-5	TRBV28